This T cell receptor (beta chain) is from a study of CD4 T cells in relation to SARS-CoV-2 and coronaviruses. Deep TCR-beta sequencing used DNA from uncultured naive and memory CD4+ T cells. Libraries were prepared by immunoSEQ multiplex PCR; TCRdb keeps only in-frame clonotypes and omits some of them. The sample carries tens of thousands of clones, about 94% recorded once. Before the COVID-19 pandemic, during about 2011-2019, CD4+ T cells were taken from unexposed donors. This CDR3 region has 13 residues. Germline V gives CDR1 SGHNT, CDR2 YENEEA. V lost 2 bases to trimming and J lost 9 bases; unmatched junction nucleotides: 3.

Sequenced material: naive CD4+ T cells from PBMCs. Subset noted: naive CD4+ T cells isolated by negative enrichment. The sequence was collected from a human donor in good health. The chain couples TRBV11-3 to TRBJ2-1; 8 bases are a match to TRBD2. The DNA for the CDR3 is TGTGCCAGCAGCTTACAGGGACTAGGTGAGCAGTTCTTC. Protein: CASSLQGLGEQFF.